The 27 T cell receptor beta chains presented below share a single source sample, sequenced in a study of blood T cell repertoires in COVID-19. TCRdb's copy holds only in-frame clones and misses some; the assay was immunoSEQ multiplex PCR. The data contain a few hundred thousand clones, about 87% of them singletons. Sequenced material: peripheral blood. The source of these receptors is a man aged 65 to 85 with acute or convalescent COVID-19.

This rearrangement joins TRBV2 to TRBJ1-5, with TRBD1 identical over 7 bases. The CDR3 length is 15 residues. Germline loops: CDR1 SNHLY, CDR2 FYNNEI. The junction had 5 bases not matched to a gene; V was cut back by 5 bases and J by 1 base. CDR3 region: CASSTGTASNQPQHF. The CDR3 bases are TGTGCCAGCAGTACCGGGACAGCGAGCAATCAGCCCCAGCATTTT.

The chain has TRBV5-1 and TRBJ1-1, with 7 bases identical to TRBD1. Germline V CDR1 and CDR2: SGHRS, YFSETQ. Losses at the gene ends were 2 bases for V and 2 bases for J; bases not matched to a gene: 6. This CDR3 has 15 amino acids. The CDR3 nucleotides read TGCGCCAGCAGCTTTCCGGGACAGCCAAACACTGAAGCTTTCTTT. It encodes CASSFPGQPNTEAFF.

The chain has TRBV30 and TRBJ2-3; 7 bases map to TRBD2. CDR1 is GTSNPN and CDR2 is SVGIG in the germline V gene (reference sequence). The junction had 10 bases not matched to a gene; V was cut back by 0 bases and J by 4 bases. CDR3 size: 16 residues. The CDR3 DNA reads TGTGCCTGGAGTGTACTTAAAGCGGGACGGTCAGATACGCAGTATTTT. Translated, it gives CAWSVLKAGRSDTQYF.

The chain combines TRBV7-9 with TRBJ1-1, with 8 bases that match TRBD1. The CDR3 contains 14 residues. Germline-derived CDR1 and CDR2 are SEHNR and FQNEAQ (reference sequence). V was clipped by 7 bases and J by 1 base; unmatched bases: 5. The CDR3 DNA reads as TGTGCCAGCAACGAAGACAGGGGGAACACTGAAGCTTTCTTT. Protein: CASNEDRGNTEAFF. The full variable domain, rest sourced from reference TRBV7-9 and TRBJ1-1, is DTGVSQNPRHKITKRGQNVTFRCDPISEHNRLYWYRQTLGQGPEFLTYFQNEAQLEKSRLLSDRFSAERPKGSFSTLEIQRTEQGDSAMYLCASNEDRGNTEAFFGQGTRLTVV.

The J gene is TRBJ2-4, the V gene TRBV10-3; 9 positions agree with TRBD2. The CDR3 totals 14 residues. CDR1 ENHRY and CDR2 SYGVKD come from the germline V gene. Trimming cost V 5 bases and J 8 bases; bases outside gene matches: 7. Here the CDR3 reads CAISIAGEGDIQYF. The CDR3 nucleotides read TGTGCCATCAGTATAGCGGGAGAAGGTGACATTCAGTACTTC.

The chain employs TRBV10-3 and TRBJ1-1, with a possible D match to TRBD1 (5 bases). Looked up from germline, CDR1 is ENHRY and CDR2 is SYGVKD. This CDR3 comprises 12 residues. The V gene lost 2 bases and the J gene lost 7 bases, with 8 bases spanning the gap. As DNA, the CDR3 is TGTGCCATCAGTGAGGGGGCGAATGAAGCTTTCTTT. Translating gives CAISEGANEAFF.

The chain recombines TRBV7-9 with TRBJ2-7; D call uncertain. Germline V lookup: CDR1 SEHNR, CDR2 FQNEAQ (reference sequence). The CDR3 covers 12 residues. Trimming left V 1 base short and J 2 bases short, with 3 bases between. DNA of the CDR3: TGTGCCAGCAGCTTAGAGCCCTACGAGCAGTACTTC. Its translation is CASSLEPYEQYF.

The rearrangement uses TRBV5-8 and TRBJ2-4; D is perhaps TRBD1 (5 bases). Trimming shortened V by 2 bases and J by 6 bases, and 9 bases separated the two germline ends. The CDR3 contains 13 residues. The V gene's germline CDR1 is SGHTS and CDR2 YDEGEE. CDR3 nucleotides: TGTGCCAGCAGCTTTCAGGGAAGAAACATTCAGTACTTC. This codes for CASSFQGRNIQYF.

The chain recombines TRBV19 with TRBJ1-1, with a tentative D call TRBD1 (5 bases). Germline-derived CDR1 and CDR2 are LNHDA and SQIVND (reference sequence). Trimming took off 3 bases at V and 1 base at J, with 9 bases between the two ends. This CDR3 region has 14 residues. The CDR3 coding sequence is TGTGCCAGTAGTATCGCGACAGCGAACACTGAAGCTTTCTTT. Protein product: CASSIATANTEAFF.

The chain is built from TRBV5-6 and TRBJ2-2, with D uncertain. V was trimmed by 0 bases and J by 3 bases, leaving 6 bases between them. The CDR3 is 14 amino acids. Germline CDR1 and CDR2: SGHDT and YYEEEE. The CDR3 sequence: CASSLARYTGELFF. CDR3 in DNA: TGTGCCAGCAGCTTGGCCAGGTACACCGGGGAGCTGTTTTTT.

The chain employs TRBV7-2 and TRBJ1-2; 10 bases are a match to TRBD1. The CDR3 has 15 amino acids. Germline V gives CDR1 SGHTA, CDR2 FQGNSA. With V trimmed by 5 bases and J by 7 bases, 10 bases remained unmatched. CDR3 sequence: CASSPTGGAWVGYTF. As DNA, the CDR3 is TGTGCCAGCAGCCCGACAGGGGGCGCCTGGGTTGGCTACACCTTC.

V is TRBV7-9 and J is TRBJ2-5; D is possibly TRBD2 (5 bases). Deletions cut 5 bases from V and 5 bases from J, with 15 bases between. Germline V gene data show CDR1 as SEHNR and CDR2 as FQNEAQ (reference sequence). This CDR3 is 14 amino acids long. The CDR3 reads CASSGRGLGETQYF. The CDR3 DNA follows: TGTGCCAGCAGCGGGAGAGGCCTAGGGGAGACCCAGTACTTC.

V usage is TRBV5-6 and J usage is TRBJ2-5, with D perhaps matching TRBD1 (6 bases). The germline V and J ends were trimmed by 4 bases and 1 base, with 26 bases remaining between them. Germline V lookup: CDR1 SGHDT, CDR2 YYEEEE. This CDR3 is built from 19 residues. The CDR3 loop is CASSTQHRVPYYFQETQYF. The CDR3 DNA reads TGTGCCAGCAGCACTCAACACAGGGTGCCATACTATTTCCAAGAGACCCAGTACTTC.

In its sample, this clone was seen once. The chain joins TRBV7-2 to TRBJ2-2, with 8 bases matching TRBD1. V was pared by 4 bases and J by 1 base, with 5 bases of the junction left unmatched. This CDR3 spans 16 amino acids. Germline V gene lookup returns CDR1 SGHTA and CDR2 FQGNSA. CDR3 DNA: TGTGCCAGCAGCTCCGGACAGGGTGGGAACACCGGGGAGCTGTTTTTT. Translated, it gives CASSSGQGGNTGELFF.

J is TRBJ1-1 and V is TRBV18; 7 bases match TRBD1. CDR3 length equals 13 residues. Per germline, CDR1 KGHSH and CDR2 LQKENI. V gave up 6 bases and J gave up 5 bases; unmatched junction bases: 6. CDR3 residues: CASSQGERTEAFF. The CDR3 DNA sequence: TGTGCCAGCTCCCAGGGGGAGAGAACTGAAGCTTTCTTT.

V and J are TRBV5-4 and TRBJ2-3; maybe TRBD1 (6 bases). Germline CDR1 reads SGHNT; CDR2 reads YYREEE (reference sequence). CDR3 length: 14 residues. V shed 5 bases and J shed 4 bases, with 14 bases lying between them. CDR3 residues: CASSSKQGSDTQYF. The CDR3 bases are TGTGCCAGCAGTTCCAAACAGGGTTCAGATACGCAGTATTTT.

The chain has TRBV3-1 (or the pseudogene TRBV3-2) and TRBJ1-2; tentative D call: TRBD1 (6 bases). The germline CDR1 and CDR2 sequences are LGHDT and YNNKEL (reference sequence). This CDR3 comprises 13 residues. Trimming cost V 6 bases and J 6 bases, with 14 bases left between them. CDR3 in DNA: TGTGCCAGCAGTGAACAGGGCAGGGATGGCTACACCTTC. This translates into CASSEQGRDGYTF.

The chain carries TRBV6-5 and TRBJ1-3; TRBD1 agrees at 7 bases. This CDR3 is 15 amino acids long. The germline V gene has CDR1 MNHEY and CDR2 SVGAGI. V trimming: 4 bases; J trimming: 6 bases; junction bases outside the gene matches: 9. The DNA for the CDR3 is TGTGCCAGCAGTTCCCCAGGGGGAGAGGAAAACACCATATATTTT. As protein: CASSSPGGEENTIYF.

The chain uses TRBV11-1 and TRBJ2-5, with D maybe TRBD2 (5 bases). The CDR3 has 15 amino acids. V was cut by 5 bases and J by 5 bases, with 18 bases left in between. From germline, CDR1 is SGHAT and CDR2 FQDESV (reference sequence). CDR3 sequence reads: CASSRSEALRETQYF. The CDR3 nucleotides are TGTGCCAGCAGCCGTAGCGAAGCTCTGCGGGAGACCCAGTACTTC.

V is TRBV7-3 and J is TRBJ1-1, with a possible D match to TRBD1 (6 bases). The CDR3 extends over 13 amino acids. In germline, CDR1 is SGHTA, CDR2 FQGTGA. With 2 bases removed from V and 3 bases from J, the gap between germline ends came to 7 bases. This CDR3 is CASSLYRDTEAFF. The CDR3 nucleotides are TGTGCCAGCAGCTTATACAGGGACACTGAAGCTTTCTTT.

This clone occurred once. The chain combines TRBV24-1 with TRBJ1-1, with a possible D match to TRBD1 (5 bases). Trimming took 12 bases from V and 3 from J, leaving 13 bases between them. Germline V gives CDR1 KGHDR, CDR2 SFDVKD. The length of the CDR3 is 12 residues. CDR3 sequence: CAARGSDTEAFF. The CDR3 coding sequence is TGTGCCGCCCGGGGGAGCGACACTGAAGCTTTCTTT.

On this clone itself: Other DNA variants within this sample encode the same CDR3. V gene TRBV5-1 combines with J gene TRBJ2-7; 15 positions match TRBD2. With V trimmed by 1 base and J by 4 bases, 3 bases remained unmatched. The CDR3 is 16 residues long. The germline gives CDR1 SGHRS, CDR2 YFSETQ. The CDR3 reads CASSLTGTSGRYEQYF. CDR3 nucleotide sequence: TGCGCCAGCAGCTTGACCGGGACTAGCGGGAGGTACGAGCAGTACTTC.

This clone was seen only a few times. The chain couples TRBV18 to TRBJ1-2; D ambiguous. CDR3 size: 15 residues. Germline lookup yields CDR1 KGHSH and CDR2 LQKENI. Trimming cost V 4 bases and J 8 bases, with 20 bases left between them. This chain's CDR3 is CASSLFVLGESGYTF. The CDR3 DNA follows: TGTGCCAGCTCACTCTTCGTTTTGGGCGAAAGCGGCTACACCTTC.

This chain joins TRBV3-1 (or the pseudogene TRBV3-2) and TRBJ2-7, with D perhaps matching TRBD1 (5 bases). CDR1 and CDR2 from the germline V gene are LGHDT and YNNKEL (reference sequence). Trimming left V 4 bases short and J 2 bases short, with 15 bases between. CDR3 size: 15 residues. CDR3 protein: CASSRTPTDTYEQYF. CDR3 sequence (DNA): TGTGCCAGCAGCCGCACCCCGACAGATACCTACGAGCAGTACTTC.

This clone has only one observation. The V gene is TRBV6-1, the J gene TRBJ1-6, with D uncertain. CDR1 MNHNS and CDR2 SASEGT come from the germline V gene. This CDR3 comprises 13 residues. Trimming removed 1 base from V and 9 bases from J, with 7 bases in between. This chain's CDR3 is CASSEVEGSPLHF. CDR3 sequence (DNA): TGTGCCAGCAGTGAAGTTGAGGGTTCACCCCTCCACTTT.

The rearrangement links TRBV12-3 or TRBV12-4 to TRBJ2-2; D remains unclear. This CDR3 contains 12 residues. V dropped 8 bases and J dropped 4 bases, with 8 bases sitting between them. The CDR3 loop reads CASSRGTGELFF. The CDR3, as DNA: TGTGCCAGCTCACGAGGCACCGGGGAGCTGTTTTTT.

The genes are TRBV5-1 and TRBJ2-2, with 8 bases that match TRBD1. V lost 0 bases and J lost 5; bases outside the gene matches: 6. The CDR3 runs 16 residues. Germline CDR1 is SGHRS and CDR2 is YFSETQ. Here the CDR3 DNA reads TGCGCCAGCAGCTTGGATTCAGGGGGCAGGACCGGGGAGCTGTTTTTT. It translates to CASSLDSGGRTGELFF.